Shown below are 8 T cell receptor beta chains from a single sample sequenced in a study of T cells in localized non-small cell lung cancer. The protocol was immunoSEQ multiplex PCR, while the TCRdb copy is restricted to in-frame clones and leaves out a portion. In the table there are more than 1,500 clones, roughly 21% of which are singletons. Material: lung tumor tissue, obtained before any cancer treatment. The receptors stem from a male donor at least 60 years old with stage I lung adenocarcinoma.

This clone was observed a handful of times. This rearrangement joins TRBV7-8 to TRBJ2-6; 8 bases are shared with TRBD2. Germline CDR1 SGHVS, CDR2 FQNEAQ. Trimming removed 1 base from V and 0 bases from J; junction bases left unmatched: 5. CDR3 size: 18 residues. The CDR3 here is CASSLVGLDLSGANVLTF. The CDR3, as DNA: TGTGCCAGCAGCTTAGTGGGACTAGATCTCTCTGGGGCCAACGTCCTGACTTTC.

Within the sample, this clone is medium-sized. The chain has TRBV11-3 and TRBJ2-1, with 7 bases aligning to TRBD1. From germline, CDR1 is SGHNT and CDR2 YENEEA. With 5 bases clipped from V and 1 base from J, the junction kept 5 bases outside the gene matches. CDR3 length equals 15 residues. The CDR3 is CASSPTGLSYNEQFF. CDR3 sequence (DNA): TGTGCCAGCAGCCCGACAGGGCTTTCCTACAATGAGCAGTTCTTC.

A few counts support this clone. The chain employs TRBV11-3 and TRBJ1-4, with 8 bases identical to TRBD1. From germline, CDR1 is SGHNT and CDR2 YENEEA. The CDR3 consists of 19 residues. With 2 bases clipped from V and 0 bases from J, the junction kept 11 bases outside the gene matches. The CDR3 spells CASSLLPRGQGATNEKLFF. The DNA for the CDR3 is TGTGCCAGCAGCTTACTTCCCAGGGGGCAGGGCGCAACTAATGAAAAACTGTTTTTT.

The chain has TRBV19 and TRBJ2-6, with D hard to call. V dropped 9 bases and J dropped 4 bases, with 13 bases sitting between them. The CDR3 contains 14 residues. In germline, CDR1 is LNHDA, CDR2 SQIVND (reference sequence). The CDR3 is CASASSLGANVLTF. CDR3 in DNA: TGTGCCAGCGCATCATCACTGGGGGCCAACGTCCTGACTTTC.

This rearrangement joins TRBV6-8 to TRBJ2-1; possibly TRBD1 for D (6 bases). V lost 7 bases to trimming and J lost 5 bases, with 9 bases between them. The CDR3 sequence is 12 residues long. The V gene's germline CDR1 is MNHGY and CDR2 SAAAGT. The DNA of the CDR3 is TGTGCCAGCATGGGACAAAACAATGAGCAGTTCTTC. This codes for CASMGQNNEQFF.

This clone ranks as large (0.1 to 1%). The rearrangement joins TRBV6-8 to TRBJ2-7, with D perhaps TRBD1 (6 bases). Trimming stripped 2 bases from V and 2 bases from J, with 7 bases between. This CDR3 spans 13 amino acids. Germline V lookup: CDR1 MNHGY, CDR2 SAAAGT. The CDR3: CASSYRDTYEQYF. CDR3 bases: TGTGCCAGCAGTTACCGGGACACCTACGAGCAGTACTTC.

This clone was observed a few times. The J gene is TRBJ2-7, the V gene TRBV6-8; the D gene is possibly TRBD1 (5 bases). The germline V gene encodes CDR1 MNHGY and CDR2 SAAAGT. The CDR3 contains 13 residues. Trimming took off 0 bases at V and 12 bases at J, with 15 bases between the two ends. The CDR3 loop is CASSYSETVGGYF. As DNA, the CDR3 is TGTGCCAGCAGTTACTCGGAGACAGTTGGTGGGTACTTC.

This clone was seen only a few times. The V call is TRBV6-8, the J call TRBJ1-5, with D possibly TRBD1 on 6 matching bases. CDR3 length: 15 amino acids. V shed 5 bases and J shed 7 bases, with 18 bases lying between them. Germline values: CDR1 MNHGY, CDR2 SAAAGT. The DNA of the CDR3 is TGTGCCAGCAGTAACCGCGGACAAGGGGGGCAGCCCCAGCATTTT. Residues: CASSNRGQGGQPQHF.